Each of the 16 T cell receptor beta chains below was sequenced from the same sample in a study of blood T cell repertoires in COVID-19. Generated by immunoSEQ multiplex PCR, the TCRdb table keeps only in-frame clones and is missing some. The sample carries about 83,000 clones, roughly 83% recorded once. Sequenced input: peripheral blood. The receptors were gathered from a man in his fifties with active COVID-19.

The chain uses TRBV5-8 and TRBJ1-5; 8 bases align to TRBD1. Losses at the gene ends were 7 bases for V and 1 base for J; bases not matched to a gene: 7. Germline V gene data show CDR1 as SGHTS and CDR2 as YDEGEE. CDR3 length: 15 residues. The CDR3 DNA reads TGTGCCAGCGGGGTTGGGGACAGGAGCAATCAGCCCCAGCATTTT. Amino acid sequence: CASGVGDRSNQPQHF.

Of note for this clone: Germline is not matched at one junction end, which may reflect a read error. The chain recombines TRBV4-3 with TRBJ2-1; 10 nucleotides match TRBD1. Germline CDR1 and CDR2: LGHNA and YSLEER. This CDR3 comprises 13 residues. The CDR3 sequence: CASSQDRGTGELF. The CDR3 coding sequence is TGCGCCAGCAGCCAAGATAGGGGGACAGGGGAGCTCTTC.

V usage is TRBV28 and J usage is TRBJ2-3; 8 bases fit TRBD1. CDR1 and CDR2 (germline): MDHEN, SYDVKM. With V trimmed by 6 bases and J by 5 bases, 10 bases remained unmatched. This CDR3 is built from 15 residues. The CDR3 DNA is TGTGCCAGCAGCTACCGGGACAGGCGTCAAGATACGCAGTATTTT. It translates to CASSYRDRRQDTQYF.

V is TRBV5-1 and J is TRBJ2-1; a possible D gene is TRBD2 (5 bases). The CDR3 is made up of 12 amino acids. V lost 4 bases and J 8 bases, leaving 10 bases between the germline ends. Germline CDR1 is SGHRS and CDR2 is YFSETQ. The CDR3 loop is CASSILAYEQFF. The CDR3, as DNA: TGCGCCAGCAGCATCCTAGCTTATGAGCAGTTCTTC. The variable domain in full, with the rest retrieved from reference TRBV5-1 and TRBJ2-1, is KAGVTQTPRYLIKTRGQQVTLSCSPISGHRSVSWYQQTPGQGLQFLFEYFSETQRNKGNFPGRFSGRQFSNSRSEMNVSTLELGDSALYLCASSILAYEQFFGPGTRLTVL.

The chain has TRBV27 and TRBJ2-7; 8 nucleotides agree with TRBD1. Germline CDR1 MNHEY, CDR2 SMNVEV (reference sequence). The CDR3 sequence is 13 residues long. V lost 7 bases and J lost 3; bases outside the gene matches: 5. The CDR3 protein is CASTFTGGYEQYF. The CDR3 coding sequence is TGTGCCAGCACTTTTACAGGGGGCTACGAGCAGTACTTC.

The CDR3, as DNA: TGTGCCAGCTCACCGACTCCGGGACAAGACTATGGCTACACCTTC. Translating gives CASSPTPGQDYGYTF. The chain couples TRBV18 to TRBJ1-2, with D perhaps TRBD1 (6 bases). Germline V gene lookup returns CDR1 KGHSH and CDR2 LQKENI. V was trimmed by 3 bases and J by 3 bases, leaving 14 bases between them. The CDR3 loop spans 15 amino acids.

The gene calls are TRBV5-1 and TRBJ1-3; 11 nucleotides match TRBD1. The V gene end was trimmed by 5 bases and the J gene end by 2 bases; junction bases not matched to a gene: 0. This CDR3 is 14 amino acids long. Germline-derived CDR1 and CDR2 are SGHRS and YFSETQ. The DNA of the CDR3 is TGCGCCAGCAGGGGACAGGGGGCTGGAAACACCATATATTTT. Its protein is CASRGQGAGNTIYF.

V and J are TRBV5-1 and TRBJ2-5; 7 bases are a match to TRBD2. Germline CDR1 and CDR2: SGHRS and YFSETQ. This CDR3 is 15 amino acids long. The ends lost 3 bases at V and 2 bases at J; junction bases unmatched: 7. The CDR3, as DNA: TGCGCCAGCAGCTCGCCCACAGCGGGGCAAGAGACCCAGTACTTC. It is translated as CASSSPTAGQETQYF.

The rearrangement links TRBV7-2 to TRBJ1-4; D is unclear. The CDR3 is made up of 15 amino acids. CDR1 is SGHTA and CDR2 is FQGNSA in the germline V gene. Trimming removed 3 bases from V and 7 bases from J, with 15 bases in between. CDR3 residues: CASSLNSNGGEKLFF. The CDR3 DNA follows: TGTGCCAGCAGCTTGAATAGCAACGGAGGTGAAAAACTGTTTTTT.

The V gene is TRBV28, the J gene TRBJ2-1; tentatively, D is TRBD1 (6 bases). The germline CDR1 and CDR2 sequences are MDHEN and SYDVKM. V shed 10 bases and J shed 2 bases, with 12 bases lying between them. CDR3 size: 13 residues. The CDR3 region has the DNA TGTGCCACCTTCCGGGACACCTACAATGAGCAGTTCTTC. As protein: CATFRDTYNEQFF.

The chain is built from TRBV9 and TRBJ1-1; possibly TRBD1 for D (6 bases). The CDR3 is made up of 16 amino acids. The germline CDR1 and CDR2 sequences are SGDLS and YYNGEE. Trimming removed 0 bases from V and 1 base from J, with 13 bases in between. Here the CDR3 DNA reads TGTGCCAGCAGCGTAGATCCAGGGGCCTCGAACACTGAAGCTTTCTTT. Protein sequence: CASSVDPGASNTEAFF.

J is TRBJ1-1 and V is TRBV6-5; 12 bases match TRBD1. The CDR3 is 16 amino acids. J was trimmed by 5 bases and V by 4 bases; bases with no gene match: 8. Germline values: CDR1 MNHEY, CDR2 SVGAGI. The DNA of the CDR3 is TGTGCCAGCAGTTCCGGGACAGGGGGCGCGTGGACTGAAGCTTTCTTT. Translated: CASSSGTGGAWTEAFF.

The chain employs TRBV25-1 and TRBJ1-1; a possible D gene is TRBD1 (5 bases). Germline V CDR1 and CDR2: MGHDK, SYGVNS. Trimming pared 5 bases from V and 7 bases from J, leaving 14 bases between. CDR3 length: 13 amino acids. The CDR3 loop is CASSRYDQGEAFF. CDR3 coding DNA: TGTGCCAGCAGTCGGTACGACCAGGGTGAAGCTTTCTTT.

V gene TRBV7-9 combines with J gene TRBJ1-2; perhaps TRBD1 as D (5 bases). V lost 5 bases, J lost 5 bases, and 15 bases lay in between. CDR1 SEHNR and CDR2 FQNEAQ come from the germline V gene (reference sequence). This CDR3 has 14 amino acids. CDR3 DNA sequence: TGTGCCAGCAGCCCTGGGCAGGGTGTATATGGCTACACCTTC. It specifies CASSPGQGVYGYTF.

This clone is a singleton in its sample. The chain is built from TRBV4-2 and TRBJ2-7, with a weak D call TRBD2 (6 bases). The V gene's germline CDR1 is LGHNA and CDR2 YNFKEQ. This CDR3 spans 15 amino acids. Between the trimmed V and J ends, which lost 1 base and 0 bases, there was a span of 10 bases. CDR3: CASSQGLGVSYEQYF. The CDR3 nucleotides read TGTGCCAGCAGCCAAGGACTAGGGGTCTCCTACGAGCAGTACTTC.

There are a few counts of this clone. This chain links TRBV9 with TRBJ1-6; weak D call: TRBD1 (6 bases). V dropped 3 bases and J dropped 7 bases, with 11 bases sitting between them. Per the germline V gene, CDR1 is SGDLS and CDR2 is YYNGEE. The CDR3 is 14 residues long. CDR3 residues: CASSEGTLNSPLHF. In DNA, the CDR3 is TGTGCCAGCAGCGAAGGGACACTAAATTCACCCCTCCACTTT.